This T cell receptor beta chain is drawn from a study of blood T cells in healthy people across ages. With a J-beta primer mix and a sample-barcoded 5' primer, a second PCR ran 7 to 11 cycles. In TCRdb, the 5' RACE reads were re-called with MiXCR into one record per CDR3 protein. The sample includes around 700,000 distinct CDR3 sequences, more than 20% seen only once; the top ten take 9% to 9.5%. This clonotype was seen a handful of times. Its antigen remains unknown. There are 16 residues in the CDR3. J gave up 5 bases and V 4 bases, and 10 bases lay outside the gene matches. CDR1 and CDR2 from the germline V gene are SNHLY and FYNNEI. Broader study findings: It was found that TCR beta diversity correlated strongly with the percentage of naive T cells.

The data also belong to a second study, concerning T cells of mothers and their children.

The clonotype originates from a boy under 18 in good health. Sequencing used blood. This rearrangement joins TRBV2 to TRBJ2-1; 8 bases map to TRBD1. The CDR3 here is CASSAFRQGLDNEQFF. CDR3 DNA sequence: TGTGCCAGCAGTGCATTCAGACAGGGGCTAGACAATGAGCAGTTCTTC. The full variable domain, completed using reference TRBV2 and TRBJ2-1, is EPEVTQTPSHQVTQMGQEVILRCVPISNHLYFYWYRQILGQKVEFLVSFYNNEISEKSEIFDDQFSVERPDGSNFTLKIRSTKLEDSAMYFCASSAFRQGLDNEQFFGPGTRLTVL.